What follows are 32 T cell receptor beta chains derived from one specimen sequenced in a study of cytomegalovirus exposure and HLA in healthy donors. Vbeta (60) and Jbeta (13) primers were used in the PCR. The repertoire was sequenced with immunoSEQ multiplex PCR; TCRdb's copy has only in-frame clones and lacks some. This table has about 150,000 clones, approximately 60% appearing once. The sample was PBMCs. These receptors all stem from a woman in her forties in good health and CMV-seronegative.

A note on this clone: At the DNA level, this CDR3 is encoded by other sequences in the same sample as well. The rearrangement joins TRBV5-1 to TRBJ2-1, with 15 bases aligning to TRBD2. The CDR3 length is 16 residues. Germline V gene sequence: CDR1 SGHRS, CDR2 YFSETQ. With 4 bases clipped from V and 4 bases from J, the junction kept 3 bases outside the gene matches. The CDR3 region is CASSRGTSGGYNEQFF. CDR3 DNA sequence: TGCGCCAGCAGCCGCGGGACTAGCGGGGGGTACAATGAGCAGTTCTTC.

This chain joins TRBV5-1 and TRBJ1-1, with D tentatively TRBD1 (5 bases). The CDR3 covers 15 residues. Germline assignment: CDR1 SGHRS and CDR2 YFSETQ. The V end was cut by 4 bases, the J end by 4 bases, with 17 bases between. CDR3 in DNA: TGCGCCAGCAGCGCGGAGGGGACGCTGACCACTGAAGCTTTCTTT. This gives the protein CASSAEGTLTTEAFF.

The genes are TRBV9 and TRBJ2-2; a possible D gene is TRBD2 (7 bases). This CDR3 contains 14 residues. The germline V gene has CDR1 SGDLS and CDR2 YYNGEE. Trimming removed 4 bases at V and 6 bases at J, with 13 bases between. In DNA, the CDR3 is TGTGCCAGCAGCCTCCGAGGGGGGGCCGGGGAGCTGTTTTTT. It translates to CASSLRGGAGELFF.

V is TRBV2 and J is TRBJ2-7, with TRBD1 matching 8 bases. CDR1 is SNHLY and CDR2 is FYNNEI in the germline V gene. CDR3 size: 15 residues. The ends lost 5 bases at V and 1 base at J; junction bases unmatched: 7. CDR3 coding DNA: TGTGCCAGCAGTTTCCGGACAGGGAGATCCTACGAGCAGTACTTC. Its translation: CASSFRTGRSYEQYF.

The gene calls are TRBV28 and TRBJ1-1, with a tentative D call TRBD1 (6 bases). The CDR3 extends over 15 amino acids. Trimming took 0 bases from V and 2 from J, leaving 10 bases between them. The germline CDR1 and CDR2 sequences are MDHEN and SYDVKM. CDR3 residues: CASSLWQGSNTEAFF. Here the CDR3 DNA reads TGTGCCAGCAGTTTATGGCAGGGGTCAAACACTGAAGCTTTCTTT. Based on the CDR3 plus reference TRBV28 and TRBJ1-1, the full variable domain is DVKVTQSSRYLVKRTGEKVFLECVQDMDHENMFWYRQDPGLGLRLIYFSYDVKMKEKGDIPEGYSVSREKKERFSLILESASTNQTSMYLCASSLWQGSNTEAFFGQGTRLTVV.

This chain connects TRBV2 to TRBJ1-5, with D uncertain. This CDR3 region has 13 residues. V was cut by 5 bases and J by 6 bases, with 11 bases left in between. Looked up from germline, CDR1 is SNHLY and CDR2 is FYNNEI. CDR3 in DNA: TGTGCCAGCAGTTTGGAGCTGCCTCAGCCCCAGCATTTT. It codes for CASSLELPQPQHF.

CDR3 nucleotides: TGTGCCAGCCGAGGAGGGGGCTTTGGCTACACCTTC. This encodes CASRGGGFGYTF. This chain joins TRBV2 and TRBJ1-2, with 7 bases matching TRBD1. Germline V lookup: CDR1 SNHLY, CDR2 FYNNEI. This CDR3 is 12 amino acids long. After removal of 8 bases from V and 7 bases from J, the junction contained 7 bases not matched to a gene.

This clone was found a few times. The chain links TRBV30 to TRBJ1-5; 7 bases align to TRBD1. V was clipped by 4 bases and J by 9 bases; unmatched bases: 18. This CDR3 has 16 residues. The germline gives CDR1 GTSNPN, CDR2 SVGIG (reference sequence). CDR3 amino acids: CAWTPGRQGAVGPQHF. CDR3 in DNA: TGTGCCTGGACACCCGGAAGACAGGGCGCGGTGGGGCCCCAGCATTTT. Full variable domain (remainder filled in from reference TRBV30 and TRBJ1-5): SQTIHQWPATLVQPVGSPLSLECTVEGTSNPNLYWYRQAAGRGLQLLFYSVGIGQISSEVPQNLSASRPQDRQFILSSKKLLLSDSGFYLCAWTPGRQGAVGPQHFGDGTRLSIL.

This clone was counted only a few times. The V and J genes are TRBV30 and TRBJ1-1, with D maybe TRBD1 (6 bases). Trimming removed 0 bases at V and 1 base at J, with 6 bases between. The CDR3 spans 13 residues. Germline assignment: CDR1 GTSNPN and CDR2 SVGIG (reference sequence). Written as DNA, the CDR3 is TGTGCCTGGAGTGTACAGGGGAACACTGAAGCTTTCTTT. Translated: CAWSVQGNTEAFF.

The rearrangement links TRBV6-1 to TRBJ1-2, with 7 bases identical to TRBD1. V shed 1 base and J 0 bases; nucleotides not matched to a gene: 2. Germline V gives CDR1 MNHNS, CDR2 SASEGT. There are 15 residues in the CDR3. In DNA, the CDR3 is TGTGCCAGCAGTGAAGGGACAGGAACTAACTATGGCTACACCTTC. This codes for CASSEGTGTNYGYTF.

CDR3 nucleotide sequence: TGTGCCAGTAGTATAGGACTTCGTCTGCAGCCCCAGCATTTT. Protein sequence: CASSIGLRLQPQHF. The chain uses TRBV19 and TRBJ1-5; D is unresolved. Trimming shortened V by 1 base and J by 7 bases, and 11 bases separated the two germline ends. This CDR3 contains 14 residues. Germline values: CDR1 LNHDA, CDR2 SQIVND (reference sequence).

This clone was seen only a few times. V usage is TRBV19 and J usage is TRBJ1-6; no reliable D call. The CDR3 totals 12 residues. CDR1 is LNHDA, CDR2 SQIVND, per germline (reference sequence). Trimming took off 6 bases at V and 7 bases at J, with 7 bases between the two ends. The CDR3 spells CASRRLNSPLHF. CDR3 nucleotide sequence: TGTGCCAGTAGGAGGCTCAATTCACCCCTCCACTTT.

This clone was recorded a few times. V usage is TRBV27 and J usage is TRBJ1-5, with D unresolved. The germline V gene encodes CDR1 MNHEY and CDR2 SMNVEV (reference sequence). Trimming took 10 bases from V and 3 from J, leaving 19 bases between them. The CDR3 runs 15 residues. CDR3 amino acids: CATHPGDPSNQPQHF. For the CDR3, the DNA is TGTGCCACCCACCCAGGCGACCCTTCCAATCAGCCCCAGCATTTT.

The chain is built from TRBV25-1 and TRBJ1-2; 8 bases map to TRBD1. This CDR3 spans 13 amino acids. V was pared by 10 bases and J by 4 bases, with 8 bases of the junction left unmatched. Germline loops: CDR1 MGHDK, CDR2 SYGVNS. In DNA, the CDR3 is TGTGCCACTTCGACAGGGGCGGTCTATGGCTACACCTTC. This encodes CATSTGAVYGYTF.

The J gene is TRBJ2-5, the V gene TRBV5-6; 7 nucleotides line up with TRBD1. After removal of 3 bases from V and 2 bases from J, the junction contained 4 bases not matched to a gene. Per the germline V gene, CDR1 is SGHDT and CDR2 is YYEEEE. The CDR3 runs 14 residues. DNA for the CDR3: TGTGCCAGCAGCTATCGACAGGGTCAAGAGACCCAGTACTTC. Protein: CASSYRQGQETQYF.

V usage is TRBV30 and J usage is TRBJ2-1, with unresolved D. Trimming took 1 base from V and 6 from J, leaving 7 bases between them. CDR1 is GTSNPN, CDR2 SVGIG, per germline (reference sequence). The CDR3 loop spans 12 amino acids. CDR3 sequence reads: CAWSENTNEQFF. The CDR3, as DNA: TGTGCCTGGAGTGAGAACACCAATGAGCAGTTCTTC.

The V and J genes are TRBV27 and TRBJ1-3; tentatively, D is TRBD1 (5 bases). The CDR3 consists of 15 residues. Germline V CDR1 and CDR2: MNHEY, SMNVEV (reference sequence). Trimming shortened V by 2 bases and J by 4 bases, and 12 bases separated the two germline ends. CDR3 DNA sequence: TGTGCCAGCAGTTTAAGGAGGGGCTACGGAAACACCATATATTTT. This encodes CASSLRRGYGNTIYF.

The V and J genes are TRBV11-1 and TRBJ2-1, with D possibly being TRBD2 (7 bases). V dropped 1 base and J dropped 2 bases, with 9 bases sitting between them. This CDR3 spans 15 amino acids. Germline V gene lookup returns CDR1 SGHAT and CDR2 FQDESV (reference sequence). The CDR3 DNA sequence: TGTGCCAGCAGCTTAGGGGGGGGCGCCTACAATGAGCAGTTCTTC. This gives the protein CASSLGGGAYNEQFF.

The chain carries TRBV25-1 and TRBJ2-3, with TRBD1 matching 12 bases. CDR1 and CDR2 (germline): MGHDK, SYGVNS. The CDR3 has 17 amino acids. The V segment lost 0 bases and the J segment 6 bases; nucleotides outside the gene matches: 7. CDR3 amino acids: CASSEYGGQGASDTQYF. DNA for the CDR3: TGTGCCAGCAGTGAATATGGGGGACAGGGGGCTTCGGATACGCAGTATTTT.

The chain employs TRBV19 and TRBJ2-1, with 7 bases aligning to TRBD2. The CDR3 has 16 residues. Germline V CDR1 and CDR2: LNHDA, SQIVND (reference sequence). Losses at the gene ends were 3 bases for V and 3 bases for J; bases not matched to a gene: 8. CDR3 in DNA: TGTGCCAGTAGTATGGGAGGGATTGGCGTCTACAATGAGCAGTTCTTC. This gives the protein CASSMGGIGVYNEQFF.

This chain uses TRBV21-1 with TRBJ1-1. TRBV21-1 is a pseudogene locus. This CDR3 spans 13 amino acids. In nucleotides, the CDR3 is TGTGCCAGCAAGAGGAGTGTGAACACTGAAGCTTTCTTT. Amino acids: CASKRSVNTEAFF.

The chain links TRBV7-9 to TRBJ1-1; D call uncertain. Germline values: CDR1 SEHNR, CDR2 FQNEAQ (reference sequence). V was pared by 0 bases and J by 0 bases, with 20 bases between. This CDR3 contains 19 residues. CDR3 sequence reads: CASSLALLTRRYMNTEAFF. The DNA of the CDR3 is TGTGCCAGCAGCTTAGCGCTTTTAACAAGGCGGTACATGAACACTGAAGCTTTCTTT.

The CDR3 region has the DNA TGTGCCAGCAGTTACGGGACTTCCGGGCCCCAGCATTTT. Encoded protein: CASSYGTSGPQHF. J is TRBJ1-5 and V is TRBV2; D possibly corresponds to TRBD1 (5 bases). Germline lookup yields CDR1 SNHLY and CDR2 FYNNEI. The V end lost 5 bases, the J end lost 9 bases, and 14 bases lay between the germline ends. This CDR3 region has 13 residues. Using reference TRBV2 and TRBJ1-5 for the parts outside the CDR3, the full variable domain is EPEVTQTPSHQVTQMGQEVILRCVPISNHLYFYWYRQILGQKVEFLVSFYNNEISEKSEIFDDQFSVERPDGSNFTLKIRSTKLEDSAMYFCASSYGTSGPQHFGDGTRLSIL.

The chain is built from TRBV7-9 and TRBJ1-1; D uncertain. Germline V gene sequence: CDR1 SEHNR, CDR2 FQNEAQ (reference sequence). Trimming shortened V by 1 base and J by 11 bases, and 8 bases separated the two germline ends. CDR3 length: 11 amino acids. In DNA form, the CDR3 reads TGTGCCAGCAGCTTAGACCTAGATGCTTTCTTT. Translated: CASSLDLDAFF.

The chain employs TRBV7-6 and TRBJ2-5; D possibly corresponds to TRBD1 (6 bases). Germline lookup yields CDR1 SGHVS and CDR2 FNYEAQ. There are 17 residues in the CDR3. Trimming left V 1 base short and J 2 bases short, with 17 bases between. CDR3 amino acids: CASSLGLRGSGQETQYF. The CDR3 DNA reads as TGTGCCAGCAGCTTAGGATTGAGGGGGTCGGGTCAAGAGACCCAGTACTTC.

The chain combines TRBV11-1 with TRBJ1-1, with 10 nucleotides matching TRBD1. V lost 9 bases and J lost 2; bases outside the gene matches: 6. Germline V gene lookup returns CDR1 SGHAT and CDR2 FQDESV (reference sequence). This CDR3 has 14 amino acids. Written as DNA, the CDR3 is TGTGCCAGTCTCGACAGGGGGCGAAACACTGAAGCTTTCTTT. Translating it yields CASLDRGRNTEAFF.

The chain links TRBV6-1 to TRBJ1-1; unclear D gene. The CDR3 runs 14 residues. V gave up 6 bases and J gave up 0 bases, with 11 bases separating them. Germline loops: CDR1 MNHNS, CDR2 SASEGT. CDR3 protein: CASSAQTLNTEAFF. CDR3 in DNA: TGTGCCAGCAGCGCACAGACCCTGAACACTGAAGCTTTCTTT.

The rearrangement joins TRBV7-2 to TRBJ1-5; 9 nucleotides align to TRBD1. CDR1 SGHTA and CDR2 FQGNSA come from the germline V gene. With V trimmed by 0 bases and J by 4 bases, 1 base remained unmatched. The CDR3 covers 15 residues. The CDR3 sequence: CASSLAGQGNQPQHF. CDR3 in DNA: TGTGCCAGCAGCTTAGCCGGACAGGGGAATCAGCCCCAGCATTTT.

The chain has TRBV19 and TRBJ2-6; a weak D match, TRBD1 (6 bases). Germline V CDR1 and CDR2: LNHDA, SQIVND (reference sequence). V was clipped by 3 bases and J by 0 bases, with 9 bases between them. The CDR3 spans 16 residues. CDR3: CASSMGARSGANVLTF. The DNA of the CDR3 is TGTGCCAGTAGTATGGGGGCCCGCTCTGGGGCCAACGTCCTGACTTTC.

The sample holds a few counts of this clone. V and J are TRBV27 and TRBJ1-5, with D possibly TRBD1 on 5 matching bases. Trimming removed 6 bases from V and 4 bases from J, with 22 bases in between. In germline, CDR1 is MNHEY, CDR2 SMNVEV (reference sequence). The CDR3 runs 17 residues. Here the CDR3 DNA reads TGTGCCAGCAGCCCTCAGGGTCTGCCGATAGCAAATCAGCCCCAGCATTTT. This translates into CASSPQGLPIANQPQHF.

V gene TRBV18 combines with J gene TRBJ1-1; 8 nucleotides match TRBD1. Per the germline V gene, CDR1 is KGHSH and CDR2 is LQKENI. Germline trimming cut 1 base from V and 1 base from J; bases unmatched to any gene: 8. The CDR3 totals 17 residues. The DNA for the CDR3 is TGTGCCAGCTCACCACGGACAGGGATGGTTGGGAACACTGAAGCTTTCTTT. This translates into CASSPRTGMVGNTEAFF.

This clone was detected once. The chain combines TRBV18 with TRBJ1-1, with a weak D call TRBD1 (6 bases). Looked up from germline, CDR1 is KGHSH and CDR2 is LQKENI. The germline V and J ends were trimmed by 2 bases and 1 base, with 11 bases remaining between them. The CDR3 is 15 amino acids. CDR3 loop: CASSPGQIPNTEAFF. The DNA of the CDR3 is TGTGCCAGCTCACCAGGACAGATACCGAACACTGAAGCTTTCTTT.